The entry that follows covers one TCR beta chain sequence. This sample stems from a study of blood T cell repertoires in COVID-19. Study-level information: In each case, the material was cDNA or gDNA derived from T cells, B-cell-depleted T cells, or PBMCs.

In the authors' workflow: Reference gene primers were amplified, and this amplification served to estimate nucleated cell counts. The repertoire was sequenced with immunoSEQ multiplex PCR; TCRdb's copy has only in-frame clones and lacks some. From that table come the V and J calls and clone size; the DNA was used to work out D and trimming. The sample includes 200,000 to 250,000 clones, over 75% seen only once; the top ten take 3% to 4%. The participants were between roughly 18 and 100 years old and came from about two dozen US areas. For recovered donors of Cohort 3, there were two negative PCRs, clearance, or symptom resolution. Trimming took 4 bases from V and 3 from J; bases not matched to a gene: 17. The CDR3 runs 19 residues. In germline, CDR1 is SGHRS, CDR2 YFSETQ.

The rearrangement uses TRBV5-1 and TRBJ2-1; 9 bases map to TRBD2. Sequenced material: PBMCs or T cells enriched from blood (not recorded which). The source is a woman aged 55-70 years who had recovered from COVID-19. The CDR3, as DNA: TGCGCCAGCAGCCCAGGACCCCTCGGGCGGGGGGGCTTCTACAATGAGCAGTTCTTC. It encodes CASSPGPLGRGGFYNEQFF. The full variable domain, its missing parts supplied by reference TRBV5-1 and TRBJ2-1, is KAGVTQTPRYLIKTRGQQVTLSCSPISGHRSVSWYQQTPGQGLQFLFEYFSETQRNKGNFPGRFSGRQFSNSRSEMNVSTLELGDSALYLCASSPGPLGRGGFYNEQFFGPGTRLTVL.